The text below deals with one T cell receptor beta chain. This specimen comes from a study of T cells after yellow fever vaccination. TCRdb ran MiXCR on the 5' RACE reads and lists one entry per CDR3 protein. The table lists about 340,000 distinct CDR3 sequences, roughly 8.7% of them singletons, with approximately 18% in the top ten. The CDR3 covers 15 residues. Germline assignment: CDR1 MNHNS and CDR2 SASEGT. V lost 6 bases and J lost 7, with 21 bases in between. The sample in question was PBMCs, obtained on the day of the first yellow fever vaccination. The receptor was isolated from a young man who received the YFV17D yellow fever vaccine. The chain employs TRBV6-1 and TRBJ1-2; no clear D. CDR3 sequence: CASSHIPRPPIGYTF. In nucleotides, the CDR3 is TGTGCCAGCAGCCACATCCCCCGGCCCCCTATTGGCTACACCTTC.